This T cell receptor beta chain derives from a study of blood T cell repertoires in COVID-19. Study information: There were acute and convalescent COVID-19 samples, and they came from the United States, Italy and Spain. Nucleic acid was either cDNA or gDNA, and it came from T cells, B-cell-depleted T cells, or PBMCs.

In the original analysis: Reference gene primers were amplified, and this amplification served to estimate nucleated cell counts. Clones were read by immunoSEQ multiplex PCR, and TCRdb kept only the in-frame ones, dropping some. That table supplies the V and J calls and clone size; D and trimming were determined from the DNA. In the table there are about 69,000 clones, more than 80% of which are singletons. The CDR3 loop spans 15 amino acids. Trimming took 3 bases from V and 8 from J; bases not matched to a gene: 7. The V gene's germline CDR1 is GTSNPN and CDR2 SVGIG (reference sequence). Source material: peripheral blood. This clonotype was sampled from a young man with acute or convalescent COVID-19. The rearrangement joins TRBV30 to TRBJ1-6, with 10 positions matching TRBD1. The CDR3 loop is CAWRDRGFGYSPLHF. The CDR3 DNA is TGTGCCTGGAGGGACAGGGGGTTTGGTTATTCACCCCTCCACTTT.